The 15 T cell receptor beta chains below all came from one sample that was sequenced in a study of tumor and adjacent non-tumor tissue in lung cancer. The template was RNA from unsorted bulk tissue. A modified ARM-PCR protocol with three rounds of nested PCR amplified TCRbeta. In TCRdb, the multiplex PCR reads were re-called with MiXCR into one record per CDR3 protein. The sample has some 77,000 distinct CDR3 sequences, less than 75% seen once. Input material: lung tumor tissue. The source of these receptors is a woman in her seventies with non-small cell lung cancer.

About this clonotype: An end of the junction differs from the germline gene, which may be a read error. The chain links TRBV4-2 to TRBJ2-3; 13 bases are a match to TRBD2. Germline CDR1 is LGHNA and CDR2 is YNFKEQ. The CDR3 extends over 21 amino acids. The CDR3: CASSHEWTSGRRGAFFDRQYF. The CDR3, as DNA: TGTGCCAGCAGCCATGAATGGACTAGCGGGAGAAGGGGTGCCTTTTTTGATAGGCAGTATTTT.

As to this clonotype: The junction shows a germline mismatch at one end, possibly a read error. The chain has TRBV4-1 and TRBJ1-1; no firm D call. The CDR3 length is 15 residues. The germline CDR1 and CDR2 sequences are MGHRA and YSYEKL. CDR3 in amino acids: CASSLTTCYLTEAFF. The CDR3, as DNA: TGTGCCAGCAGCCTAACTACATGTTATCTTACTGAAGCTTTCTTT.

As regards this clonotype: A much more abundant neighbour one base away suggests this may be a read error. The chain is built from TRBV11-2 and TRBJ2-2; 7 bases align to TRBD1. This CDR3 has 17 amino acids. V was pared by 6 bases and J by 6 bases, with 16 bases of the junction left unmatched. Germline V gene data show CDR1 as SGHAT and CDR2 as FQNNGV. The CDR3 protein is CASSPTGNPIRAGELFF. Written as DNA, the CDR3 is TGTGCCAGCAGTCCGACAGGGAATCCAATTCGCGCCGGGGAGCTGTTTTTT. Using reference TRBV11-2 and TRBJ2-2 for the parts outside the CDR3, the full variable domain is EAGVAQSPRYKIIEKRQSVAFWCNPISGHATLYWYQQILGQGPKLLIQFQNNGVVDDSQLPKDRFSAERLKGVDSTLKIQPAKLEDSAVYLCASSPTGNPIRAGELFFGEGSRLTVL.

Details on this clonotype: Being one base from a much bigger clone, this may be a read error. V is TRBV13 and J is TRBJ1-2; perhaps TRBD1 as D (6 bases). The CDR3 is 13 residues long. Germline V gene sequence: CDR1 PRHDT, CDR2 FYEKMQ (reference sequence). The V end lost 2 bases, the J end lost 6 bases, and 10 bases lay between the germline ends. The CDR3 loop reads CASSLRGAHGYTF. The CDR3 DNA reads TGTGCCAGCAGCTTACGGGGGGCCCATGGCTACACCTTC.

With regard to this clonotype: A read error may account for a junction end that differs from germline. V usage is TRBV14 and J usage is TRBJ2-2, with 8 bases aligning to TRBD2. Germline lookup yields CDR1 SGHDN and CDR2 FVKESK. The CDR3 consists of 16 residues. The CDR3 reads CVSSQPSGRGTGELFF. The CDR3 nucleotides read TGTGTCAGCAGCCAACCGAGCGGGAGAGGTACCGGGGAGCTGTTTTTT.

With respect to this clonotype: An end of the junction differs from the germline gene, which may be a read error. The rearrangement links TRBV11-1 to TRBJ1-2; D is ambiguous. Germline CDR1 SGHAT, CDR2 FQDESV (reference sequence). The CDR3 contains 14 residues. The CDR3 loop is CVSSHSGVGYGYIF. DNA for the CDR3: TGTGTCAGCAGTCATTCGGGAGTTGGCTATGGCTACATTTTC. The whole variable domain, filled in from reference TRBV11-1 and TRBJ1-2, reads EAEVAQSPRYKITEKSQAVAFWCDPISGHATLYWYRQILGQGPELLVQFQDESVVDDSQLPKDRFSAERLKGVDSTLKIQPAELGDSAMYLCVSSHSGVGYGYIFGSGTRLTVV.

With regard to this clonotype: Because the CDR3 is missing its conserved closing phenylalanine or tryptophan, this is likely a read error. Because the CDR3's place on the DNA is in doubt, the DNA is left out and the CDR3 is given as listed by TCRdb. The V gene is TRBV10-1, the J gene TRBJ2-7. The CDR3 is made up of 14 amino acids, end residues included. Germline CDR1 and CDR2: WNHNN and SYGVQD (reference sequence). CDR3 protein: CASSDPTSSYEQCI.

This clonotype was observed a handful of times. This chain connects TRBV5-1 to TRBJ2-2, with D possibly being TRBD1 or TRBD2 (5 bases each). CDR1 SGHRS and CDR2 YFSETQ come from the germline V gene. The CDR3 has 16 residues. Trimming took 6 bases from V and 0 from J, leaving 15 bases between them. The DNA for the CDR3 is TGCGCCAGCAATTTTCAGGGTAGCGCGAACACCGGGGAGCTGTTTTTT. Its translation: CASNFQGSANTGELFF.

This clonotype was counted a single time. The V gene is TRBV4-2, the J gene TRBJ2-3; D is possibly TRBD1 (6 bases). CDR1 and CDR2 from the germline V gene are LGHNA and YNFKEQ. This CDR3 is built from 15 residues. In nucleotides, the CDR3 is TGTGCAAGCGGCCGCAACCTAGGGGGAGTCGATACGCAGTATTTT. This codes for CASGRNLGGVDTQYF.

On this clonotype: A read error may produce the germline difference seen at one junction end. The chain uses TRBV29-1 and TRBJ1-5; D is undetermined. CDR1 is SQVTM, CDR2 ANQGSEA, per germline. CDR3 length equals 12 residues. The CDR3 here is CSDEADNQPLHF. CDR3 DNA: TGCAGCGATGAAGCCGATAATCAGCCCCTGCATTTT.

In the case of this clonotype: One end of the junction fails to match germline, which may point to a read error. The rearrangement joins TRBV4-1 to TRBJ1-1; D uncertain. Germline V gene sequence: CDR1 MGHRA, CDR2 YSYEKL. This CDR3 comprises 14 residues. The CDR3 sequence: CDSSHRTENTEAFF. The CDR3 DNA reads TGCGACAGCAGCCACCGAACAGAGAACACAGAAGCTTTCTTT.

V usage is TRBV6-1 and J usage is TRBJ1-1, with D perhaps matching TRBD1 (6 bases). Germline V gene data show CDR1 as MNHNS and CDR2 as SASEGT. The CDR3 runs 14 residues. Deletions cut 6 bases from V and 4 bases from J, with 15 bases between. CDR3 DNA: TGTGCCAGCAGGGAACTGGGACAATTCACTGAAGCTTTCTTT. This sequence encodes CASRELGQFTEAFF.

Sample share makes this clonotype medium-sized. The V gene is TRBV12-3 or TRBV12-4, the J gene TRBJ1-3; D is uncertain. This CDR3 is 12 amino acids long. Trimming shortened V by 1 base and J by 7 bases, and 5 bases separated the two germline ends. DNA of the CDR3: TGTGCCAGCAGTTTAGAAGGTAACACCATATATTTT. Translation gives CASSLEGNTIYF.

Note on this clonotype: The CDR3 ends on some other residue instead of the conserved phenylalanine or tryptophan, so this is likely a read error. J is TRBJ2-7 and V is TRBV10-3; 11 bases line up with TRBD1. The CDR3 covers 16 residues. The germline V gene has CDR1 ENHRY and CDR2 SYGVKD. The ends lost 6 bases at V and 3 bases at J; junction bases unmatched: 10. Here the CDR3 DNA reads TGTGCCATCAGGGGTGGAACAGGGACAGGGGGCTACGAGCAGTACTTA. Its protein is CAIRGGTGTGGYEQYL.

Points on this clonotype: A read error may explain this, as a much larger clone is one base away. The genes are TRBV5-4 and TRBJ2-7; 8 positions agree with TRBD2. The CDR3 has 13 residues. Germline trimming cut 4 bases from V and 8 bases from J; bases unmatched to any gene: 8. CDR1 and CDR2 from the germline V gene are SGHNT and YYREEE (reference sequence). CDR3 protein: CASSAPGLVKQYF. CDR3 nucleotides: TGTGCCAGCAGCGCTCCGGGACTAGTCAAGCAGTACTTC.